This T cell receptor beta chain appears in the sequencing data of a study of blood T cell repertoires in COVID-19. Sequencing was performed with immunoSEQ multiplex PCR; in TCRdb, only in-frame clones are kept and a portion is missing. Of about 280,000 clones in the sample, 75% to 90% were seen once. Looked up from germline, CDR1 is MNHEY and CDR2 is SVGAGI. The CDR3 has 15 amino acids. The trim removed 2 bases at V and 6 bases at J, leaving 9 bases unmatched. Sample: peripheral blood. The chain employs TRBV6-5 and TRBJ2-7; TRBD1 matches at 8 bases. This clonotype originated in a man aged 45-65 years with acute or convalescent COVID-19. In DNA form, the CDR3 reads TGTGCCAGCAGTTACCGGACAGGGTACCTCAGCGAGCAGTACTTC. Translated: CASSYRTGYLSEQYF.